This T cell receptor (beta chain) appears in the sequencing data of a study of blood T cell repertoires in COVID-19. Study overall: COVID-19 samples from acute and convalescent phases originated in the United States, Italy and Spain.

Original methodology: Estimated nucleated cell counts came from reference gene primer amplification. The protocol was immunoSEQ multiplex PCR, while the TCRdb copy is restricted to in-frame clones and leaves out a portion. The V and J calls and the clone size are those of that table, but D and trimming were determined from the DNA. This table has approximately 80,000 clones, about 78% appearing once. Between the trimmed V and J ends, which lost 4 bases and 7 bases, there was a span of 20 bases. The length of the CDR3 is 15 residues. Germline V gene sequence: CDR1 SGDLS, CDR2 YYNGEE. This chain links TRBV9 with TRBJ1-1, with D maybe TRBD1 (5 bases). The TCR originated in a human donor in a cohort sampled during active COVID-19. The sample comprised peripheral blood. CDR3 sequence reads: CASSPRTDTWGEAFF. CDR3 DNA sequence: TGTGCCAGCAGCCCGAGGACGGACACGTGGGGTGAAGCTTTCTTT.